The 32 T cell receptor beta chains below come from one sample, sequenced in a study of T cell repertoires in cytomegalovirus infection. These TCRs are of unknown antigen specificity. MiXCR was run by TCRdb on the reads, yielding one entry per CDR3 protein. The data show around 430,000 distinct CDR3 sequences, with about 44% seen just once and around 44% held by the top ten. The sample in question was cultured PBMCs, obtained from culture after CMV antigen stimulation. The source is a human donor in good health (CMV status not recorded). Some clones in this sample may be carry-over from other donors' samples.

The V call is TRBV7-6, the J call TRBJ2-5; possible D gene TRBD1, 5 bases. V was pared by 1 base and J by 3 bases, with 9 bases between. Germline assignment: CDR1 SGHVS and CDR2 FNYEAQ. CDR3 length: 14 amino acids. As DNA, the CDR3 is TGTGCCAGCAGCTTAGGTTCGACAGAAGAGACCCAGTACTTC. The encoded protein is CASSLGSTEETQYF.

The genes are TRBV11-1 and TRBJ2-1; perhaps TRBD2 as D (6 bases). The CDR3 runs to 15 residues. Trimming left V 5 bases short and J 5 bases short, with 16 bases between. CDR1 SGHAT and CDR2 FQDESV come from the germline V gene (reference sequence). CDR3 DNA sequence: TGTGCCAGCAGCCCAAAGGGCCCGGGGGACAATGAGCAGTTCTTC. Translated: CASSPKGPGDNEQFF.

This clonotype was counted once. The V gene is TRBV6-2 or TRBV6-3, the J gene TRBJ2-7; D remains ambiguous. The CDR3 sequence is 14 residues long. The germline CDR1 and CDR2 sequences are MNHEY and SVGEGT. Trimming stripped 5 bases from V and 2 bases from J, with 13 bases between. The DNA of the CDR3 is TGTGCCAGCAGTAGGACGGAGAACACCTACGAGCAGTACTTC. Translating gives CASSRTENTYEQYF.

The V gene is TRBV4-1, the J gene TRBJ1-3; D is undetermined. CDR1 MGHRA and CDR2 YSYEKL come from the germline V gene. Trimming removed 0 bases from V and 4 bases from J, with 13 bases in between. This CDR3 contains 16 residues. The CDR3 protein is CASSQEGLEQGNTIYF. The CDR3 DNA sequence: TGCGCCAGCAGCCAAGAGGGCCTGGAGCAGGGAAACACCATATATTTT.

This rearrangement joins TRBV7-2 to TRBJ2-3; D unclear. Germline V gives CDR1 SGHTA, CDR2 FQGNSA. Trimming removed 7 bases from V and 4 bases from J, with 21 bases in between. This CDR3 contains 16 residues. CDR3 sequence (DNA): TGTGCCAGCACCCCCAGAGGCATCCGGGTTGCAGATACGCAGTATTTT. It translates to CASTPRGIRVADTQYF.

V gene TRBV4-1 combines with J gene TRBJ2-7; TRBD2 might be the D (6 bases). Trimming pared 1 base from V and 2 bases from J, leaving 12 bases between. CDR1 and CDR2 from the germline V gene are MGHRA and YSYEKL. There are 15 residues in the CDR3. Written as DNA, the CDR3 is TGCGCCAGCAGCCAAGGGACTCGGGGGACCTACGAGCAGTACTTC. This translates into CASSQGTRGTYEQYF.

CDR3 protein: CASSPTPGSSTMDTQYF. The CDR3 DNA reads as TGCGCCAGCAGCCCGACACCAGGGTCCTCTACCATGGATACGCAGTATTTT. The J gene is TRBJ2-3, the V gene TRBV4-1; D is possibly TRBD1 (5 bases). V was cut by 4 bases and J by 6 bases, with 23 bases left in between. Germline V CDR1 and CDR2: MGHRA, YSYEKL. CDR3 length equals 17 residues.

V gene TRBV5-5 combines with J gene TRBJ2-5, with D perhaps TRBD2 (5 bases). Germline loops: CDR1 SGHKS, CDR2 YYEKEE (reference sequence). Trimming left V 4 bases short and J 5 bases short, with 12 bases between. The CDR3 has 13 amino acids. The CDR3 DNA reads TGTGCCAGCAGCGAACAGAGGAGGGAGACCCAGTACTTC. It is translated as CASSEQRRETQYF.

The chain combines TRBV7-2 with TRBJ2-1, with 7 nucleotides matching TRBD2. V trimming: 1 base; J trimming: 4 bases; junction bases outside the gene matches: 7. CDR3 length: 16 residues. Germline V gives CDR1 SGHTA, CDR2 FQGNSA. CDR3 region: CASSLVGGGNYNEQFF. The CDR3 nucleotides read TGTGCCAGCAGCTTAGTAGGCGGGGGAAATTACAATGAGCAGTTCTTC.

The chain joins TRBV20-1 to TRBJ1-2; D gene ambiguous. The CDR3 is 14 residues long. The germline CDR1 and CDR2 sequences are DFQATT and SNEGSKA (reference sequence). V shed 6 bases and J shed 5 bases, with 19 bases lying between them. CDR3 nucleotides: TGCAGTGCCAGTCCTGGCGGCCCAGAGTATGGCTACACCTTC. Translating gives CSASPGGPEYGYTF.

This clonotype was found once. The genes are TRBV20-1 and TRBJ1-5; 8 nucleotides align to TRBD1. Looked up from germline, CDR1 is DFQATT and CDR2 is SNEGSKA (reference sequence). V was pared by 6 bases and J by 0 bases, with 7 bases of the junction left unmatched. CDR3 size: 15 residues. CDR3 sequence: CSASVTGDSNQPQHF. The CDR3 DNA reads TGCAGTGCGTCAGTGACAGGGGATAGCAATCAGCCCCAGCATTTT.

The rearrangement links TRBV2 to TRBJ1-1; D is undetermined. The CDR3 is made up of 16 amino acids. Germline V lookup: CDR1 SNHLY, CDR2 FYNNEI. V was shortened by 3 bases and J by 4 bases, with 18 bases between the two germline ends. The CDR3 coding sequence is TGTGCCAGCAGTGAGGCCCTAGCATCTTGGGGCACTGAAGCTTTCTTT. It translates to CASSEALASWGTEAFF.

The rearrangement links TRBV6-5 to TRBJ2-3; TRBD2 aligns across 7 bases. This CDR3 contains 17 residues. The trim removed 6 bases at V and 7 bases at J, leaving 19 bases unmatched. Germline CDR1 is MNHEY and CDR2 is SVGAGI. The CDR3 loop is CASRPIPPGEGRNTQYF. The CDR3 coding sequence is TGTGCCAGCAGGCCTATTCCTCCCGGGGAGGGCCGGAATACGCAGTATTTT.

The CDR3 reads CASSPLTEGSGNTIYF. CDR3 sequence (DNA): TGTGCCAGCTCACCACTGACAGAAGGCTCTGGAAACACCATATATTTT. This sequence joins TRBV18 and TRBJ1-3; D is perhaps TRBD1 (5 bases). Germline V gene sequence: CDR1 KGHSH, CDR2 LQKENI. Trimming removed 1 base from V and 0 bases from J, with 10 bases in between. CDR3 length: 16 residues.

The chain recombines TRBV28 with TRBJ2-1, with 10 nucleotides matching TRBD2. This CDR3 comprises 17 residues. The germline V gene encodes CDR1 MDHEN and CDR2 SYDVKM. After removal of 4 bases from V and 4 bases from J, the junction contained 10 bases not matched to a gene. The CDR3 sequence is CASSSDGLAAAYNEQFF. Written as DNA, the CDR3 is TGTGCCAGCAGTTCCGACGGACTAGCGGCGGCATACAATGAGCAGTTCTTC.

The rearrangement links TRBV7-9 to TRBJ2-2; D is uncertain. V was shortened by 0 bases and J by 3 bases, with 11 bases between the two germline ends. Germline V gives CDR1 SEHNR, CDR2 FQNEAQ (reference sequence). The CDR3 runs 16 residues. CDR3 DNA sequence: TGTGCCAGCAGCTTAGCCTTGGCTCTTTACACCGGGGAGCTGTTTTTT. It specifies CASSLALALYTGELFF. Looking up the rest from reference TRBV7-9 and TRBJ2-2 gives the full variable domain: DTGVSQNPRHKITKRGQNVTFRCDPISEHNRLYWYRQTLGQGPEFLTYFQNEAQLEKSRLLSDRFSAERPKGSFSTLEIQRTEQGDSAMYLCASSLALALYTGELFFGEGSRLTVL.

The rearrangement joins TRBV6-6 to TRBJ2-1; tentatively, D is TRBD1 (6 bases). Deletions cut 1 base from V and 5 bases from J, with 12 bases between. Germline V gene lookup returns CDR1 MNHNY and CDR2 SVGAGI (reference sequence). This CDR3 has 15 amino acids. CDR3 amino acids: CASSYWPGADNEQFF. CDR3 nucleotides: TGTGCCAGCAGTTACTGGCCAGGGGCAGACAATGAGCAGTTCTTC.

A few counts support this clonotype. The rearrangement joins TRBV10-3 to TRBJ2-7, with 7 nucleotides matching TRBD2. The CDR3 has 14 amino acids. Trimming took 8 bases from V and 2 from J; bases not matched to a gene: 9. CDR1 is ENHRY, CDR2 SYGVKD, per germline. As DNA, the CDR3 is TGTGCCATCTGGGGAGGGCAGGCTACCTACGAGCAGTACTTC. Its protein product is CAIWGGQATYEQYF.

The V call is TRBV3-1, the J call TRBJ2-5; D gene ambiguous. Trimming pared 3 bases from V and 3 bases from J, leaving 11 bases between. The CDR3 spans 14 residues. From germline, CDR1 is LGHDT and CDR2 YNNKEL (reference sequence). The CDR3 bases are TGTGCCAGCAGCCATCACGGCGCGGAAGAGACCCAGTACTTC. Its protein is CASSHHGAEETQYF.

The J gene is TRBJ1-1, the V gene TRBV6-2 or TRBV6-3; perhaps TRBD1 as D (5 bases). Germline CDR1 is MNHEY and CDR2 is SVGEGT. Trimming left V 6 bases short and J 1 base short, with 18 bases between. This CDR3 spans 16 amino acids. The CDR3, as DNA: TGTGCCAGCAGAGAGGGGAAAATGTCGTGGAACACTGAAGCTTTCTTT. Translated, it gives CASREGKMSWNTEAFF.

Only a few counts were recorded for this clonotype. V usage is TRBV7-8 and J usage is TRBJ2-4; D is undetermined. The CDR3 is 12 residues long. V was pared by 0 bases and J by 11 bases, with 8 bases between. Germline V gives CDR1 SGHVS, CDR2 FQNEAQ. The CDR3 is CASSLAPGFQYF. The CDR3 DNA reads TGTGCCAGCAGCTTAGCGCCAGGATTTCAGTACTTC.

A few counts support this clonotype. This clone may be a read error of a much larger clone one base away. CDR3 sequence (DNA): TGTGCCAGCAGGTACCAAGAGACCCAGTACTTC. Translated: CASRYQETQYF. The V gene is TRBV12-3 or TRBV12-4, the J gene TRBJ2-5, with unresolved D. V shed 6 bases and J shed 0 bases, with 2 bases lying between them. The CDR3 length is 11 residues.

As regards this clonotype: Possible read error: a much larger clone is one base away. V and J are TRBV7-2 and TRBJ2-7; TRBD2 aligns across 9 bases. Per germline, CDR1 SGHTA and CDR2 FQGNSA. This CDR3 has 15 amino acids. CDR3 in amino acids: CAGSQAGTSPYEQYF. Here the CDR3 DNA reads TGTGCCGGCAGTCAAGCCGGGACTAGCCCCTACGAGCAGTACTTC.

The chain carries TRBV7-9 and TRBJ2-6; D is unclear. The V gene's germline CDR1 is SEHNR and CDR2 FQNEAQ (reference sequence). This CDR3 contains 15 residues. V was trimmed by 3 bases and J by 3 bases, leaving 9 bases between them. CDR3 loop: CASSFFRHGANVLTF. CDR3 DNA: TGTGCCAGCAGCTTCTTCAGACATGGGGCCAACGTCCTGACTTTC.

The V call is TRBV6-5, the J call TRBJ2-6; D is ambiguous. The CDR3 is made up of 14 amino acids. The V gene's germline CDR1 is MNHEY and CDR2 SVGAGI. Trimming shortened V by 3 bases and J by 0 bases, and 3 bases separated the two germline ends. Here the CDR3 DNA reads TGTGCCAGCAGTTATTACTCTGGGGCCAACGTCCTGACTTTC. Translation gives CASSYYSGANVLTF.

This clonotype was observed a handful of times. The chain joins TRBV10-3 to TRBJ1-2; the match to TRBD1 covers 7 bases. The CDR3 is made up of 11 amino acids. V trimming: 5 bases; J trimming: 8 bases; junction bases outside the gene matches: 2. From germline, CDR1 is ENHRY and CDR2 SYGVKD. In nucleotides, the CDR3 is TGTGCCATCAGTACAGGGGAAGGCTACACCTTC. Translating gives CAISTGEGYTF.

The chain joins TRBV6-1 to TRBJ2-3; D assignment may be TRBD1 or TRBD2 (5 bases each). The CDR3 has 16 amino acids. With 1 base removed from V and 6 bases from J, the gap between germline ends came to 17 bases. The germline CDR1 and CDR2 sequences are MNHNS and SASEGT. This CDR3 reads CASSEVGTAILDTQYF. The CDR3 nucleotides read TGTGCCAGCAGTGAAGTTGGGACCGCCATTCTGGATACGCAGTATTTT.

This clonotype was observed a handful of times. The chain joins TRBV7-2 to TRBJ2-1; 10 positions match TRBD2. Trimming cost V 5 bases and J 4 bases; bases outside gene matches: 5. This CDR3 region has 15 residues. Germline V gene data show CDR1 as SGHTA and CDR2 as FQGNSA. CDR3 loop: CASSISGGIYNEQFF. The DNA for the CDR3 is TGTGCCAGCAGCATTAGCGGGGGGATTTACAATGAGCAGTTCTTC. Looking up the rest from reference TRBV7-2 and TRBJ2-1 gives the full variable domain: GAGVSQSPSNKVTEKGKDVELRCDPISGHTALYWYRQSLGQGLEFLIYFQGNSAPDKSGLPSDRFSAERTGGSVSTLTIQRTQQEDSAVYLCASSISGGIYNEQFFGPGTRLTVL.

The chain recombines TRBV2 with TRBJ2-3, with 9 nucleotides matching TRBD2. Looked up from germline, CDR1 is SNHLY and CDR2 is FYNNEI. Trimming took 0 bases from V and 8 from J; bases not matched to a gene: 6. The CDR3 has 15 amino acids. CDR3 protein: CASSEASGSVATQYF. The CDR3 nucleotides are TGTGCCAGCAGTGAAGCTAGCGGGAGCGTAGCTACGCAGTATTTT.

The chain combines TRBV28 with TRBJ2-7, with D maybe TRBD1 (5 bases). V lost 2 bases and J 1 base, leaving 12 bases between the germline ends. The CDR3 is 15 amino acids. In germline, CDR1 is MDHEN, CDR2 SYDVKM. The CDR3 bases are TGTGCCAGCAGTTTAGGGGCAGCTTCTTCCTACGAGCAGTACTTC. Its translation is CASSLGAASSYEQYF.

This clonotype was seen only a few times. V usage is TRBV6-5 and J usage is TRBJ2-3; D unresolved. The CDR3 contains 14 residues. V was shortened by 5 bases and J by 4 bases, with 13 bases between the two germline ends. CDR1 is MNHEY and CDR2 is SVGAGI in the germline V gene. CDR3 sequence reads: CASSPRRSADTQYF. The CDR3 DNA sequence: TGTGCCAGCAGTCCACGAAGGTCCGCAGATACGCAGTATTTT.

The rearrangement links TRBV12-3 or TRBV12-4 to TRBJ2-7; D call uncertain. V was pared by 3 bases and J by 3 bases, with 12 bases between. The CDR3 extends over 14 amino acids. CDR3: CASSFHTEYYEQYF. DNA for the CDR3: TGTGCCAGCAGTTTCCACACTGAATACTACGAGCAGTACTTC.